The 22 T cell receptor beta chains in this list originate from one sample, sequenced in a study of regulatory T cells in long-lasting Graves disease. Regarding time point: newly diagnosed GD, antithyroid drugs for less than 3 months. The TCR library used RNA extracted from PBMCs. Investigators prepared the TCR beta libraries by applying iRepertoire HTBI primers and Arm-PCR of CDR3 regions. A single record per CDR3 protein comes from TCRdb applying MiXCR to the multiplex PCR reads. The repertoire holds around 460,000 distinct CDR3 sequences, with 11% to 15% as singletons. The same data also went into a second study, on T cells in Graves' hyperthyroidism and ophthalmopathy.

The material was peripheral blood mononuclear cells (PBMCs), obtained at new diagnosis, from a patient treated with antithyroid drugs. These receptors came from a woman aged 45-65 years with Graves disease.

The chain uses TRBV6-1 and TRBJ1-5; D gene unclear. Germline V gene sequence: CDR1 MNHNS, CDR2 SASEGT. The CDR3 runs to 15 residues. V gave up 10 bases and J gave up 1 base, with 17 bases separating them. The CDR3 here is CATQMVQGSNQPQHF. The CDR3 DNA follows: TGTGCCACTCAGATGGTACAAGGAAGCAATCAGCCCCAGCATTTT.

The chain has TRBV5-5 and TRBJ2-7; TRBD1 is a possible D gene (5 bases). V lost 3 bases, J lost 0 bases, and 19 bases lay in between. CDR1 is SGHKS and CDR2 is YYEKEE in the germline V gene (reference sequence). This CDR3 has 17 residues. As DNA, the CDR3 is TGTGCCAGCAGCTCGACGGCGTTTAGGGGCAGCTCCTACGAGCAGTACTTC. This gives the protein CASSSTAFRGSSYEQYF.

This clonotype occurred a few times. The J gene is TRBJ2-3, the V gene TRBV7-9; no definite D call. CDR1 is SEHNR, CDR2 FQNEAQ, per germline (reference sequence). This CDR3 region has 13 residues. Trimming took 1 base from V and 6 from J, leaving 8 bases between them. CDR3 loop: CASSLDAGDTQYF. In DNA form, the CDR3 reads TGTGCCAGCAGCTTAGACGCTGGTGATACGCAGTATTTT.

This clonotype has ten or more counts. Here the CDR3 DNA reads TGTGCCATCAGTGATCCTTCGGTAGAGACCCAGTACTTC. Translation: CAISDPSVETQYF. The chain uses TRBV10-3 and TRBJ2-5; D is undetermined. Germline V gene sequence: CDR1 ENHRY, CDR2 SYGVKD. The CDR3 runs 13 residues. Deletions cut 3 bases from V and 4 bases from J, with 9 bases between.

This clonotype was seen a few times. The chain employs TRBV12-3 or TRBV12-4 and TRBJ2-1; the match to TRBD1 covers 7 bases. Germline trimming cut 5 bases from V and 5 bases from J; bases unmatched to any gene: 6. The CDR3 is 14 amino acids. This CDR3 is CASSPWDSNNEQFF. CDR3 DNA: TGTGCCAGCAGTCCCTGGGACAGTAACAATGAGCAGTTCTTC.

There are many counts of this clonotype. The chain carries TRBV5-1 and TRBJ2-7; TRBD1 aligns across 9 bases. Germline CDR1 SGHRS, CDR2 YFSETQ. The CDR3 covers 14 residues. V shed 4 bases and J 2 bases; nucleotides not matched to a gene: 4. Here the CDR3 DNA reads TGCGCCAGCAGCCGACAGGGGGGTCCCTACGAGCAGTACTTC. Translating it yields CASSRQGGPYEQYF.

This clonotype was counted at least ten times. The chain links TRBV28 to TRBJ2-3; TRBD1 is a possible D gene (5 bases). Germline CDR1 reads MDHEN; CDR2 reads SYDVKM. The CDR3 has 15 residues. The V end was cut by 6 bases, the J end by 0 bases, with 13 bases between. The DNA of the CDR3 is TGTGCCAGCAGCGGACACAAGATTAGCACAGATACGCAGTATTTT. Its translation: CASSGHKISTDTQYF. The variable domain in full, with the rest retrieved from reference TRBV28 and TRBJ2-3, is DVKVTQSSRYLVKRTGEKVFLECVQDMDHENMFWYRQDPGLGLRLIYFSYDVKMKEKGDIPEGYSVSREKKERFSLILESASTNQTSMYLCASSGHKISTDTQYFGPGTRLTVL.

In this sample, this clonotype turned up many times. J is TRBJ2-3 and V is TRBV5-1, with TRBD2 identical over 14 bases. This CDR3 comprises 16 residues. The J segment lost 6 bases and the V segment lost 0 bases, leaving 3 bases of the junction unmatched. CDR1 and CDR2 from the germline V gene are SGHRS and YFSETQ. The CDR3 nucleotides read TGCGCCAGCAGCTTGGCGACTAGCGGGAGGGCCGATACGCAGTATTTT. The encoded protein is CASSLATSGRADTQYF.

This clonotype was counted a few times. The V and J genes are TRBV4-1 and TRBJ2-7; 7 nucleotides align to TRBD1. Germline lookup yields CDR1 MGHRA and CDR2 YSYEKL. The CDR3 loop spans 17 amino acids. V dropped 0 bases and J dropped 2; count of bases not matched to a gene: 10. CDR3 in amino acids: CASSQDKGTVVAYEQYF. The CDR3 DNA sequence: TGCGCCAGCAGCCAAGATAAGGGGACAGTAGTCGCCTACGAGCAGTACTTC.

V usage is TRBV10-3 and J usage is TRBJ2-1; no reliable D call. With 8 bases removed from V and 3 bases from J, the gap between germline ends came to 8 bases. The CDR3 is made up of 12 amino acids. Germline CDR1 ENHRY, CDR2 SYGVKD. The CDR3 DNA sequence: TGTGCCATCGCAGGAGACTACAATGAGCAGTTCTTC. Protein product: CAIAGDYNEQFF.

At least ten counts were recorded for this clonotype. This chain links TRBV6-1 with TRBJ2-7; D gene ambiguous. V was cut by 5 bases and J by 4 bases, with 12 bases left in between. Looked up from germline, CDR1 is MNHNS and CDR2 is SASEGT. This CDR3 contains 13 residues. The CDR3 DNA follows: TGTGCCAGCAGTAGCAGGTTCCCGTACGAGCAGTACTTC. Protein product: CASSSRFPYEQYF.

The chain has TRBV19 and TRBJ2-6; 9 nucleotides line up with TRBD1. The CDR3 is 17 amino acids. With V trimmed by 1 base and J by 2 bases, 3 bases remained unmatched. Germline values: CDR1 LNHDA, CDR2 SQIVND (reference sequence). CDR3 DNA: TGTGCCAGTAGTATAGTTGGGACAGGGCCTGGGGCCAACGTCCTGACTTTC. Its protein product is CASSIVGTGPGANVLTF.

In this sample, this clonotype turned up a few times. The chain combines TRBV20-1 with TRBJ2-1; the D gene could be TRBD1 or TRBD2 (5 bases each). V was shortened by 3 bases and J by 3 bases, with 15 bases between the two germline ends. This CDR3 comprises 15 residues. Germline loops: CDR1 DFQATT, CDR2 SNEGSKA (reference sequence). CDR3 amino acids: CSASQRQGFYNEQFF. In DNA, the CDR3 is TGCAGTGCTAGCCAGCGGCAGGGATTCTACAATGAGCAGTTCTTC.

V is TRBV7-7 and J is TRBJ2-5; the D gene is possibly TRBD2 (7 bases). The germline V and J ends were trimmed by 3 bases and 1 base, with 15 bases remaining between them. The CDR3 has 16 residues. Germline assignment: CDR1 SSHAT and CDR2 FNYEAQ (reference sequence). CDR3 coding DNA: TGTGCCAGCAGCTTTGGGGGGGCTAGGGGCCAAGAGACCCAGTACTTC. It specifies CASSFGGARGQETQYF.

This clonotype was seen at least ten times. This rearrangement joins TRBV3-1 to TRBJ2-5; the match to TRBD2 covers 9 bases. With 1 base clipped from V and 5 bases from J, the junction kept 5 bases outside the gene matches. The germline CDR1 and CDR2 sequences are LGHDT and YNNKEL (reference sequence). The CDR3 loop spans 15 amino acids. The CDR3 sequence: CASSQGLAGAETQYF. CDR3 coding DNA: TGTGCCAGCAGCCAAGGGTTAGCGGGGGCTGAGACCCAGTACTTC.

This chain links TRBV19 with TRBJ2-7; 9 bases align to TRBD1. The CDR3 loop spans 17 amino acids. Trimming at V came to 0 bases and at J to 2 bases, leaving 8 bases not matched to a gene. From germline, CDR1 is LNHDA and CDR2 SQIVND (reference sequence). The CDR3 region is CASSIDLAGTGPYEQYF. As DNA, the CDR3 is TGTGCCAGTAGTATAGACCTGGCCGGGACAGGGCCCTACGAGCAGTACTTC.

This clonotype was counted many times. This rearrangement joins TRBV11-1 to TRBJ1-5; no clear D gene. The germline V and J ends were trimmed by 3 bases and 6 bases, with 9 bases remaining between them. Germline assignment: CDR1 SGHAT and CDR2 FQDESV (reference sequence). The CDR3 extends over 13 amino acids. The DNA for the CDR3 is TGTGCCAGCAGCTTTTCCCGGGGTCAGCCCCAGCATTTT. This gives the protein CASSFSRGQPQHF. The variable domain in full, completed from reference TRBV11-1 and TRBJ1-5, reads EAEVAQSPRYKITEKSQAVAFWCDPISGHATLYWYRQILGQGPELLVQFQDESVVDDSQLPKDRFSAERLKGVDSTLKIQPAELGDSAMYLCASSFSRGQPQHFGDGTRLSIL.

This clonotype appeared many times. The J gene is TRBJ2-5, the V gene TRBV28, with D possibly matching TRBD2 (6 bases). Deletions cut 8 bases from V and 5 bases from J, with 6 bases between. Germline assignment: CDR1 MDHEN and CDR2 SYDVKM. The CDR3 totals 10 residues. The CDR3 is CASAGETQYF. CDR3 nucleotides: TGTGCCAGCGCGGGGGAGACCCAGTACTTC.

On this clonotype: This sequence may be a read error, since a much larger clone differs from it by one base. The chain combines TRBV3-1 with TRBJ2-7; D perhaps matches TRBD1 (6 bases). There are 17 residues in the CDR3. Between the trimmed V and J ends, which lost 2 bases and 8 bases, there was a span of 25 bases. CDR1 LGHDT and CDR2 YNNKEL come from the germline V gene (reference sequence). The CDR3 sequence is CASSQQVGRQGLGKQYF. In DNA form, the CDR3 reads TGTGCCAGCAGCCAACAAGTAGGACGTCAGGGGCTCGGCAAGCAGTACTTC.

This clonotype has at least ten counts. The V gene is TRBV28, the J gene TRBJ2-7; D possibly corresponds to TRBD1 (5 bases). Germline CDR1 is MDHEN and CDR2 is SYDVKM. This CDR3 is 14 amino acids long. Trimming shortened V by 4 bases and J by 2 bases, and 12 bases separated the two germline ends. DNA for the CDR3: TGTGCCAGCAGTTCAAACAGGACACCCTACGAGCAGTACTTC. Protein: CASSSNRTPYEQYF.

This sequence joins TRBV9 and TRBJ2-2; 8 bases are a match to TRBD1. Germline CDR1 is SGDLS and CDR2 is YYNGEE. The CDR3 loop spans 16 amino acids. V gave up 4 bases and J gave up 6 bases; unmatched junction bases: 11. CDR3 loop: CASSPPDRVKAGELFF. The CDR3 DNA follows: TGTGCCAGCAGCCCCCCGGACAGGGTTAAGGCCGGGGAGCTGTTTTTT.

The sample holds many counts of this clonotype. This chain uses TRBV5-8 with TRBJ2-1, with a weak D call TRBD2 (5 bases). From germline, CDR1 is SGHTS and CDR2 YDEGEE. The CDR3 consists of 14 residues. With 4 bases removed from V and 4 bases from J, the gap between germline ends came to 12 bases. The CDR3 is CASSPRTFYNEQFF. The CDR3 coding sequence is TGTGCCAGCAGCCCCAGGACTTTTTACAATGAGCAGTTCTTC.